What follows is one TCR beta chain and its context. Its matching antigen is unknown. This record comes from a study of memory CD4+ T cells and cytomegalovirus serostatus. Findings and caveats of the study: About 40% of the roughly 160 known CMV-associated TCRbeta sequences appeared in CD4+ memory.

With 2 bases removed from V and 0 bases from J, the gap between germline ends came to 23 bases. Per germline, CDR1 SGHAT and CDR2 FQNNGV. This CDR3 has 19 residues. Using immunoSEQ multiplex PCR, the repertoire was profiled, and TCRdb retains in-frame clones only, with some absent. The data contain around 25,000 clones, about 70% of them singletons. The sort gate was single viable CD3+CD4+CD8-CD45RO+ cells for memory CD4+ T cells. CD4+ T cells were isolated by positive magnetic selection. This chain links TRBV11-2 with TRBJ2-7; D remains unclear. This receptor was identified in an adult in good health and CMV-seronegative. What was sequenced was memory CD4+ T cells from blood. The CDR3 coding sequence is TGTGCCAGCAGCTTATCGCTAGGGCGGAAGGAAGGTTCCTCCTACGAGCAGTACTTC. It encodes CASSLSLGRKEGSSYEQYF.